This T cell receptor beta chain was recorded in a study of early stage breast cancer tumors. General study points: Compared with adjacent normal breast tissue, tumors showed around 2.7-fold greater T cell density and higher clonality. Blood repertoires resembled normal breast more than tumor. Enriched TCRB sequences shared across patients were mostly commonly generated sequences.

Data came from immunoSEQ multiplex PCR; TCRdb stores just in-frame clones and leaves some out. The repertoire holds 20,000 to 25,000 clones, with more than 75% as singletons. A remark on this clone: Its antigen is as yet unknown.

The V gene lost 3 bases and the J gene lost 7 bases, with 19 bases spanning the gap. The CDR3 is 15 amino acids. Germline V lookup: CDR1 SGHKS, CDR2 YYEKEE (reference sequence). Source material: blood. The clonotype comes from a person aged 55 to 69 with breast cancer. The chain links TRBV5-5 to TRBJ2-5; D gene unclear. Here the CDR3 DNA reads TGTGCCAGCAGCTCCACGACCCTCGACGGGTCGACCCAGTACTTC. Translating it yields CASSSTTLDGSTQYF.